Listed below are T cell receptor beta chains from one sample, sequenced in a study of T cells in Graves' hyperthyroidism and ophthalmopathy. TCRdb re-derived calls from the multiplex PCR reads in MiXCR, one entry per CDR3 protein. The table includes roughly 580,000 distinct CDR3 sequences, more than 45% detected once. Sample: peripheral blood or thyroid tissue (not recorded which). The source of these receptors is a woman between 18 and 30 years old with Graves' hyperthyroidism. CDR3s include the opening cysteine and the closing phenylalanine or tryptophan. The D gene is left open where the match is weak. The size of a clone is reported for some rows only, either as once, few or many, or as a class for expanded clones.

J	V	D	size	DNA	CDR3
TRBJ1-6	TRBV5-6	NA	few	TGTGCCAGCAGCTTGGGACTGCACTCCTATAATTCACCCCTCCACTTT	CASSLGLHSYNSPLHF
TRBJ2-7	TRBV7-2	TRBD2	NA	TGTGCCAGCAGCCGACCACTAGCGGGGGATGAGCAGTACTTC	CASSRPLAGDEQYF
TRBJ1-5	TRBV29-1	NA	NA	TGCAGCGCCAGCAGTGAGTCGCATAGCAATCAGCCCCAGCATTTT	CSASSESHSNQPQHF
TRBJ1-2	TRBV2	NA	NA	TGTGCCAGCAGACGGGACCTTTTGGGCGGCTACACCTTC	CASRRDLLGGYTF
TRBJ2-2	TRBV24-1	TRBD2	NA	TGTGCCAGCAGTTACTCGAGACTAGCGGGATTTACCGGGGAGCTGTTTTTT	CASSYSRLAGFTGELFF
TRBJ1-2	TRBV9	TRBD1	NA	TGTGCCAGCAGCGCCGGAGGGACAGGGCCTAACTATGGCTACACCTTC	CASSAGGTGPNYGYTF
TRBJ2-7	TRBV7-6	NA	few	TGTGCCAGCAGCCAGGGGACGGTTTACGAGCAGTACTTC	CASSQGTVYEQYF
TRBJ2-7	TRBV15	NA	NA	TGTGCCACCAGCAGAGATCAAAGTCAGCAGTACTTC	CATSRDQSQQYF
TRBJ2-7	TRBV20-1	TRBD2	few	TGCAGTGCTGGGCCTGGACTAGCCGGAGGGCAGTACTTC	CSAGPGLAGGQYF
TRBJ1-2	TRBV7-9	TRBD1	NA	TGTGCCAGCAGCACAGGGGGGCAGTCTGATGGCTACACCTTC	CASSTGGQSDGYTF
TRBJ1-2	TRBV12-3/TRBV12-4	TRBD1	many	TGTGCCAGCAGTCGCAGGGGGCTGGAATATGGCTACACCTTC	CASSRRGLEYGYTF
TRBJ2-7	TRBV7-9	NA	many	TGTGCCAGCAGCCCCTCGAGTCACGAGCAGTACTTC	CASSPSSHEQYF
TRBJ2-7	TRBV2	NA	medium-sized	TGTGCCAGCAGTGAGACAGGCGCCCCCTTCTTC	CASSETGAPFF
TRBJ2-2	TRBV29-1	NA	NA	TGCAGCATCCGATCGGACACCGGGGAGCTGTTTTTT	CSIRSDTGELFF
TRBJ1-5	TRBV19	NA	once	TGTGCCAGTAGTATAGATCCCTCCCGATGGCAGGGGATTAATCAGCCCCAGCATTTT	CASSIDPSRWQGINQPQHF
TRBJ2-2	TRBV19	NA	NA	TGTGCCAGTAGTATAGGAACGGAAAACACCGGGGAGCTGTTTTTT	CASSIGTENTGELFF